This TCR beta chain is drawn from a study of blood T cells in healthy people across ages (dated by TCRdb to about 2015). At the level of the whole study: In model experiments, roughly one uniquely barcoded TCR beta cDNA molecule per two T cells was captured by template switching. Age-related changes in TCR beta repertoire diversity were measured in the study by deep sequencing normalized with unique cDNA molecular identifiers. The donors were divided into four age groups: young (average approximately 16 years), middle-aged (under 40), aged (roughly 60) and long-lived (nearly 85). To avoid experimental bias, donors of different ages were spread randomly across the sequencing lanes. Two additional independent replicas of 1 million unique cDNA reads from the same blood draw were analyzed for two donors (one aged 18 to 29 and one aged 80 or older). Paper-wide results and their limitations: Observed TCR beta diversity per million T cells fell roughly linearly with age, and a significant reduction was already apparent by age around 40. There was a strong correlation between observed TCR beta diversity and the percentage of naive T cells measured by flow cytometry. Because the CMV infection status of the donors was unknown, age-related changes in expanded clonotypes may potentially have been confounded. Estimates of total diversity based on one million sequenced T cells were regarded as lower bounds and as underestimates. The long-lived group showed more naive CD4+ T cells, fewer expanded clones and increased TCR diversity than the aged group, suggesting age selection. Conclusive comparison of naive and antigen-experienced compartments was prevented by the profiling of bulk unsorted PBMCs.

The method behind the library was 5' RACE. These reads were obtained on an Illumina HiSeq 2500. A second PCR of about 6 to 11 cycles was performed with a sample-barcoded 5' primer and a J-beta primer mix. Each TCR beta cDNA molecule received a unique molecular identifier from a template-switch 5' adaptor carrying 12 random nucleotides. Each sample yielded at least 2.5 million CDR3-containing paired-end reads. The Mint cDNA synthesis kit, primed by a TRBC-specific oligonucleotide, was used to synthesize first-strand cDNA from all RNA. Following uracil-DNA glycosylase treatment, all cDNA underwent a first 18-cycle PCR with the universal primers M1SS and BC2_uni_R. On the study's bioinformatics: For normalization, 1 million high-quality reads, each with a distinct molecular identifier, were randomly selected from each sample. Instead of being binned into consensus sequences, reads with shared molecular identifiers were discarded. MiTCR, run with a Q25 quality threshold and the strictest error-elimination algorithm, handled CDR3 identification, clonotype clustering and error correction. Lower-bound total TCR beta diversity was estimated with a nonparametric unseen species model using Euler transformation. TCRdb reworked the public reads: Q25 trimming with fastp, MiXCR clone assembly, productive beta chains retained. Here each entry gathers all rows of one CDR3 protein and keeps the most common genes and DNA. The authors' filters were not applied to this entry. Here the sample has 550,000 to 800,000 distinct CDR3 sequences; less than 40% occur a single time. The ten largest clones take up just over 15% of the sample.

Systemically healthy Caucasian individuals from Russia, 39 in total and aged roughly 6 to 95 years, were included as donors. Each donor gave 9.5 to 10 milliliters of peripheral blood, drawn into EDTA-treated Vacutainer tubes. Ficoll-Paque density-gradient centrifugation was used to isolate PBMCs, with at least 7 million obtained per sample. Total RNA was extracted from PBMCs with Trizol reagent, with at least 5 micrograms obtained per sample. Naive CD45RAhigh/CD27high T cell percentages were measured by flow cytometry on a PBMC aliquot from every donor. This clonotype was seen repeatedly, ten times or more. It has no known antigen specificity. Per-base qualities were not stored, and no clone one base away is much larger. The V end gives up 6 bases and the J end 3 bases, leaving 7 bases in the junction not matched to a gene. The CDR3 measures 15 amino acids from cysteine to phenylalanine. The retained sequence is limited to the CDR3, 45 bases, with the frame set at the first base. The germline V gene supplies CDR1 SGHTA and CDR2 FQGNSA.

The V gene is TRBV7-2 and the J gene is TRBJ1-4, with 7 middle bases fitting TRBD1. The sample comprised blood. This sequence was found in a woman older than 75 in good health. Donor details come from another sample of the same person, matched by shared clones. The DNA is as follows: TGTGCCAGCAGTCCCCAGACAGGGTCTAATGAAAAACTGTTTTTT. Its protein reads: CASSPQTGSNEKLFF.